One sample yielded the 9 T cell receptor beta chains listed below, sequenced in a study of shared T cell receptors in the human thymus. Clones were sequenced by immunoSEQ multiplex PCR, and TCRdb holds only the in-frame ones, with some missing. The sample holds some 760,000 clones, approximately 83% seen once. The data also belong to a second study, concerning human thymus T cells.

Sequenced input: thymocytes. All receptors derive from a girl under three years old with a congenital heart defect.

The chain is built from TRBV6-5 and TRBJ1-2; 12 nucleotides line up with TRBD1. The CDR3 loop spans 15 amino acids. V was clipped by 5 bases and J by 6 bases; unmatched bases: 7. Germline loops: CDR1 MNHEY, CDR2 SVGAGI. The CDR3 is CASSNRDRGRHGYTF. CDR3 nucleotides: TGTGCCAGCAGTAACCGGGACAGGGGGCGTCATGGCTACACCTTC.

The gene calls are TRBV28 and TRBJ2-2, with D possibly TRBD1 on 6 matching bases. V gave up 5 bases and J gave up 0 bases, with 13 bases separating them. Germline V CDR1 and CDR2: MDHEN, SYDVKM. The CDR3 has 16 amino acids. Here the CDR3 reads CASSPRGLANTGELFF. The CDR3 DNA sequence: TGTGCCAGCAGTCCCAGGGGTTTGGCGAACACCGGGGAGCTGTTTTTT.

The rearrangement links TRBV6-6 to TRBJ1-1; no reliable D call. Trimming removed 10 bases from V and 4 bases from J, with 13 bases in between. The germline gives CDR1 MNHNY, CDR2 SVGAGI (reference sequence). This CDR3 comprises 12 residues. CDR3 region: CATYISCTEAFF. CDR3 DNA sequence: TGTGCCACCTATATTAGCTGCACTGAAGCTTTCTTT.

This clone was picked up one time. J is TRBJ1-2 and V is TRBV28, with D hard to call. The germline V gene has CDR1 MDHEN and CDR2 SYDVKM. The CDR3 has 12 residues. Trimming took off 7 bases at V and 6 bases at J, with 12 bases between the two ends. The CDR3, as DNA: TGTGCCAGCACCAACGTCGCAGATGGCTACACCTTC. Protein product: CASTNVADGYTF.

This rearrangement joins TRBV21-1 to TRBJ1-2; the D call TRBD1 from the table was never checked on the DNA. TRBV21-1 is a documented pseudogene. This CDR3 spans 19 amino acids. The CDR3 spells CASSKGTGLAILTNYGYTF. CDR3 bases: TGTGCCAGCAGCAAAGGGACAGGACTGGCAATTTTGACTAACTATGGCTACACCTTC.

The chain couples TRBV7-2 to TRBJ2-3; 12 nucleotides agree with TRBD2. The ends lost 4 bases at V and 6 bases at J; junction bases unmatched: 8. Germline V gene lookup returns CDR1 SGHTA and CDR2 FQGNSA. The CDR3 runs to 16 residues. The CDR3 DNA reads TGTGCCAGCAGCTCCCGACTAGCGGGGGCGGGGGATACGCAGTATTTT. Its protein is CASSSRLAGAGDTQYF.

The CDR3 DNA is TGTGCCAGCAGCTTAATGAGCGGGGAGACCCAGTACTTC. It specifies CASSLMSGETQYF. The V gene is TRBV7-9, the J gene TRBJ2-5, with D perhaps matching TRBD2 (6 bases). This CDR3 comprises 13 residues. V lost 2 bases, J lost 5 bases, and 9 bases lay in between. The germline gives CDR1 SEHNR, CDR2 FQNEAQ (reference sequence).

The chain carries TRBV5-6 and TRBJ2-4; maybe TRBD1 (5 bases). Germline values: CDR1 SGHDT, CDR2 YYEEEE. The CDR3 has 18 amino acids. The V gene lost 2 bases and the J gene lost 8 bases, with 26 bases spanning the gap. DNA for the CDR3: TGTGCCAGCAGCTTACAGGCCAGGGCTCCAAATGTCTTCTACATTCAGTACTTC. Its translation: CASSLQARAPNVFYIQYF.

The chain links TRBV6-6 to TRBJ1-5; D unresolved. V dropped 4 bases and J dropped 5 bases, with 6 bases sitting between them. Germline CDR1 reads MNHNY; CDR2 reads SVGAGI (reference sequence). The CDR3 runs 12 residues. CDR3 nucleotide sequence: TGTGCCAGCAGTTCCCACTATCAGCCCCAGCATTTT. Translating gives CASSSHYQPQHF.